What follows are 24 T cell receptor beta chains derived from one specimen sequenced in a study of cytomegalovirus exposure and HLA in healthy donors (dated by TCRdb to the late 2010s). The library came from the immunoSEQ multiplex PCR assay. For the multiplex PCR, a mixture combining 60 forward primers for TCR Vbeta segments and 13 reverse primers for TCR Jbeta segments was used. As stored in TCRdb, this immuneACCESS dataset retains in-frame rearrangements with V and J assigned. A fraction of the clones does not appear; measured against another copy, unresolved V genes explain less than half of the discrepancy, and the remainder lacks a known reason. The table for this sample lists 85,000 to 110,000 clones; around 82% of them were counted only once. The ten largest clones capture 10% of the sample. The sample consisted of PBMCs. The source of these receptors is a woman aged 18-30 years in good health and CMV-seropositive.

The V and J genes are TRBV25-1 and TRBJ2-7, with 7 bases aligning to TRBD1. Trimming took 10 bases from V and 5 from J; bases not matched to a gene: 8. The length of the CDR3 is 12 residues. Germline V gives CDR1 MGHDK, CDR2 SYGVNS. This chain's CDR3 is CATSRGTDEQYF. The CDR3 nucleotides read TGTGCCACCTCGAGGGGGACAGACGAGCAGTACTTC.

This rearrangement joins TRBV19 to TRBJ1-1, with D unresolved. The ends were cut back, 9 bases at V and 5 bases at J, with 19 bases in the middle. The CDR3 runs 14 residues. CDR1 and CDR2 from the germline V gene are LNHDA and SQIVND (reference sequence). The CDR3 sequence is CASSTLGGGTEAFF. The CDR3 DNA reads as TGTGCCAGCTCTACCCTGGGAGGAGGGACTGAAGCTTTCTTT.

In DNA, the CDR3 is TGTGCCACCAGCATTCGGACAGGGGCTTACAATGAGCAGTTCTTC. Protein sequence: CATSIRTGAYNEQFF. The V gene is TRBV15, the J gene TRBJ2-1; TRBD1 matches 9 bases. CDR3 length: 15 amino acids. With V trimmed by 4 bases and J by 4 bases, 5 bases remained unmatched. From germline, CDR1 is LNHNV and CDR2 YYDKDF (reference sequence).

The chain recombines TRBV6-6 with TRBJ2-1; maybe TRBD1 (5 bases). V was trimmed by 6 bases and J by 3 bases, leaving 12 bases between them. This CDR3 is 14 amino acids long. CDR1 is MNHNY and CDR2 is SVGAGI in the germline V gene (reference sequence). The CDR3 spells CASREDDSYNEQFF. CDR3 DNA sequence: TGTGCCAGCAGGGAAGATGACAGCTACAATGAGCAGTTCTTC.

The chain has TRBV9 and TRBJ2-1, with TRBD2 identical over 9 bases. The CDR3 length is 15 residues. J lost 3 bases, V lost 2 bases, and 3 bases had no gene match. CDR1 SGDLS and CDR2 YYNGEE come from the germline V gene. The CDR3 region has the DNA TGTGCCAGCAGCGTGTCTAGCGGGAACTACAATGAGCAGTTCTTC. Protein: CASSVSSGNYNEQFF.

The gene calls are TRBV9 and TRBJ2-1, with 8 bases aligning to TRBD1. The CDR3 extends over 16 amino acids. V lost 4 bases, J lost 9 bases, and 15 bases stayed unmatched. The germline V gene has CDR1 SGDLS and CDR2 YYNGEE. The CDR3 loop reads CASSPQGANIFGEQFF. For the CDR3, the DNA is TGTGCCAGCAGCCCTCAGGGGGCGAACATCTTTGGTGAGCAGTTCTTC.

This clone came up once. CDR3 sequence: CASSYPRQGWDNEQFF. CDR3 coding DNA: TGTGCCAGCAGTTACCCCAGACAGGGATGGGACAATGAGCAGTTCTTC. V usage is TRBV6-6 and J usage is TRBJ2-1, with 7 bases fitting TRBD1. Germline trimming cut 2 bases from V and 5 bases from J; bases unmatched to any gene: 9. Germline lookup yields CDR1 MNHNY and CDR2 SVGAGI (reference sequence). This CDR3 is 16 amino acids long.

This chain uses TRBV9 with TRBJ1-4; 11 bases map to TRBD1. Germline V gene data show CDR1 as SGDLS and CDR2 as YYNGEE. There are 15 residues in the CDR3. V shed 0 bases, J shed 6 bases, and the junction held 1 base outside the gene matches. The CDR3 sequence is CASSVEGQGDEKLFF. DNA for the CDR3: TGTGCCAGCAGCGTAGAGGGACAGGGGGATGAAAAACTGTTTTTT.

This chain uses TRBV6-1 with TRBJ1-1, with D maybe TRBD1 (5 bases). This CDR3 has 11 residues. Trimming shortened V by 11 bases and J by 5 bases, and 12 bases separated the two germline ends. Looked up from germline, CDR1 is MNHNS and CDR2 is SASEGT. CDR3 coding DNA: TGTGCCGGGGGGGGGAGAACTGAAGCTTTCTTT. Translation gives CAGGGRTEAFF.

DNA for the CDR3: TGTGCCAGCAGCTTAGAGTGGGGGCCTGGGGATGAGCAGTTCTTC. This encodes CASSLEWGPGDEQFF. V is TRBV7-2 and J is TRBJ2-1; TRBD1 is a possible D gene (6 bases). V gave up 1 base and J gave up 8 bases, with 15 bases separating them. The CDR3 covers 15 residues. Germline V CDR1 and CDR2: SGHTA, FQGNSA.

In this sample, this clone turned up a few times. V usage is TRBV9 and J usage is TRBJ1-1, with 10 bases that match TRBD1. CDR1 SGDLS and CDR2 YYNGEE come from the germline V gene. The CDR3 consists of 15 residues. V trimming: 3 bases; J trimming: 4 bases; junction bases outside the gene matches: 6. The CDR3 DNA follows: TGTGCCAGCAGCGCACTGACAGGGGGCGGCACTGAAGCTTTCTTT. Its protein product is CASSALTGGGTEAFF.

This clone was observed a single time. V gene TRBV4-3 combines with J gene TRBJ2-1; 8 bases map to TRBD2. The germline gives CDR1 LGHNA, CDR2 YSLEER. The CDR3 is 16 amino acids. The V and J ends lost 0 bases and 9 bases, in that order; junction bases with no gene match: 10. The CDR3 DNA reads as TGCGCCAGCAGCCAAGAACCGGGACTAGGGGTCGGTGAGCAGTTCTTC. It yields the protein CASSQEPGLGVGEQFF.

The chain employs TRBV4-2 and TRBJ1-4; 9 bases map to TRBD1. CDR3 length: 19 amino acids. V was clipped by 4 bases and J by 1 base; unmatched bases: 13. CDR1 LGHNA and CDR2 YNFKEQ come from the germline V gene. In DNA form, the CDR3 reads TGTGCCAGCAGCCGAGCGCCGGGACAGGGACCCCTAACTAATGAAAAACTGTTTTTT. Translating gives CASSRAPGQGPLTNEKLFF.

The V gene is TRBV19, the J gene TRBJ1-1, with 7 bases lining up with TRBD1. CDR3 size: 15 residues. Trimming at V came to 7 bases and at J to 5 bases, leaving 13 bases not matched to a gene. Germline V lookup: CDR1 LNHDA, CDR2 SQIVND (reference sequence). CDR3 loop: CASIMHPGQQTEAFF. As DNA, the CDR3 is TGTGCCAGTATCATGCATCCGGGACAGCAAACTGAAGCTTTCTTT.

The count of this clone is one. The gene calls are TRBV2 and TRBJ2-7, with 7 positions matching TRBD1. J gave up 7 bases and V 6 bases, and 12 bases lay outside the gene matches. Germline CDR1 SNHLY, CDR2 FYNNEI. CDR3 size: 14 residues. The CDR3, as DNA: TGTGCCAGCAGACTACAATCACAGGGGTGGGAGCAGTACTTC. It codes for CASRLQSQGWEQYF.

The chain is built from TRBV7-2 and TRBJ1-5; no clear D. The CDR3 runs to 13 residues. The germline V and J ends were trimmed by 4 bases and 11 bases, with 15 bases remaining between them. The germline V gene has CDR1 SGHTA and CDR2 FQGNSA. The CDR3 sequence is CASSYRSLSAQHF. The DNA for the CDR3 is TGTGCCAGCAGCTACCGGTCCCTATCGGCCCAGCATTTT.

The V and J genes are TRBV13 and TRBJ1-6; tentative D call: TRBD1 (5 bases). Germline V gene data show CDR1 as PRHDT and CDR2 as FYEKMQ (reference sequence). Trimming pared 1 base from V and 4 bases from J, leaving 11 bases between. This CDR3 spans 16 amino acids. Here the CDR3 reads CASSLAQGPYNSPLHF. CDR3 bases: TGTGCCAGCAGCTTAGCCCAGGGCCCTTATAATTCACCCCTCCACTTT.

V is TRBV7-3 and J is TRBJ2-1; tentatively, D is TRBD1 (6 bases). Germline V gene sequence: CDR1 SGHTA, CDR2 FQGTGA. The CDR3 loop spans 15 amino acids. V was pared by 1 base and J by 6 bases, with 13 bases between. CDR3 region: CASSLIPEGVNEQFF. CDR3 DNA sequence: TGTGCCAGCAGCTTAATTCCTGAGGGGGTCAATGAGCAGTTCTTC.

The rearrangement links TRBV19 to TRBJ1-5; 7 bases match TRBD1. The CDR3 extends over 15 amino acids. CDR1 is LNHDA and CDR2 is SQIVND in the germline V gene (reference sequence). The trim removed 5 bases at V and 4 bases at J, leaving 8 bases unmatched. The chain's CDR3 is CASSGRQGSNQPQHF. Written as DNA, the CDR3 is TGTGCCAGTAGTGGGAGACAGGGCTCTAATCAGCCCCAGCATTTT.

The rearrangement joins TRBV5-1 to TRBJ2-7, with 9 positions matching TRBD1. V gave up 1 base and J gave up 4 bases; unmatched junction bases: 6. The V gene's germline CDR1 is SGHRS and CDR2 YFSETQ. The CDR3 totals 15 residues. The CDR3 loop reads CASSLNYRGLYEQYF. For the CDR3, the DNA is TGCGCCAGCAGCTTGAATTACAGGGGGCTTTACGAGCAGTACTTC.

In nucleotides, the CDR3 is TGTGCCAGCAGCCTAGCGGGGGGACTTTCCTACAATGAGCAGTTCTTC. This codes for CASSLAGGLSYNEQFF. The rearrangement uses TRBV7-3 and TRBJ2-1, with 11 bases fitting TRBD2. Germline trimming cut 5 bases from V and 1 base from J; bases unmatched to any gene: 4. This CDR3 has 16 residues. CDR1 and CDR2 from the germline V gene are SGHTA and FQGTGA.

The chain combines TRBV28 with TRBJ1-2; 11 bases match TRBD1. The germline CDR1 and CDR2 sequences are MDHEN and SYDVKM. With 10 bases clipped from V and 7 bases from J, the junction kept 8 bases outside the gene matches. This CDR3 spans 13 amino acids. This CDR3 reads CAIPGQGASGYTF. The CDR3 DNA sequence: TGTGCCATCCCAGGACAGGGGGCATCTGGCTACACCTTC.

The V gene is TRBV19, the J gene TRBJ1-5; TRBD1 might be the D (5 bases). V shed 2 bases and J shed 6 bases, with 17 bases lying between them. There are 16 residues in the CDR3. Germline V CDR1 and CDR2: LNHDA, SQIVND (reference sequence). The CDR3 here is CASSISHNGGLQPQHF. CDR3 DNA sequence: TGTGCCAGTAGTATAAGCCATAACGGGGGTCTTCAGCCCCAGCATTTT. The complete variable domain, with remaining parts taken from reference TRBV19 and TRBJ1-5, reads DGGITQSPKYLFRKEGQNVTLSCEQNLNHDAMYWYRQDPGQGLRLIYYSQIVNDFQKGDIAEGYSVSREKKESFPLTVTSAQKNPTAFYLCASSISHNGGLQPQHFGDGTRLSIL.

In this sample, this clone turned up a few times. This rearrangement joins TRBV9 to TRBJ1-5; TRBD1 might be the D (5 bases). Germline CDR1 is SGDLS and CDR2 is YYNGEE. The ends were cut back, 2 bases at V and 9 bases at J, with 12 bases in the middle. CDR3 length: 13 residues. Here the CDR3 DNA reads TGTGCCAGCAGCGTTGGGGCGGGGGGGCCCCAGCATTTT. Translated, it gives CASSVGAGGPQHF.